The source of this T cell receptor beta chain is a study of graft-versus-host responses after intestinal transplantation. Produced via immunoSEQ multiplex PCR; TCRdb's table is partial and in-frame only. The repertoire holds approximately 12,000 clones, about four fifths seen once, with 8.5% to 9% in the top ten. The germline gives CDR1 MNHNS, CDR2 SASEGT. CDR3 length: 13 residues. Between the trimmed V and J ends, which lost 7 bases and 0 bases, there was a span of 10 bases. This chain connects TRBV6-1 to TRBJ2-7; possible D gene TRBD2, 5 bases. This sequence originates from a human patient who received an intestinal transplant, so some T cells may come from the graft donor. The starting material was PBMCs, obtained about 300 days after intestinal transplant. The CDR3 region has the DNA TGTGCCAGCAAGGGAGCTCGCTCCTACGAGCAGTACTTC. Translating gives CASKGARSYEQYF.